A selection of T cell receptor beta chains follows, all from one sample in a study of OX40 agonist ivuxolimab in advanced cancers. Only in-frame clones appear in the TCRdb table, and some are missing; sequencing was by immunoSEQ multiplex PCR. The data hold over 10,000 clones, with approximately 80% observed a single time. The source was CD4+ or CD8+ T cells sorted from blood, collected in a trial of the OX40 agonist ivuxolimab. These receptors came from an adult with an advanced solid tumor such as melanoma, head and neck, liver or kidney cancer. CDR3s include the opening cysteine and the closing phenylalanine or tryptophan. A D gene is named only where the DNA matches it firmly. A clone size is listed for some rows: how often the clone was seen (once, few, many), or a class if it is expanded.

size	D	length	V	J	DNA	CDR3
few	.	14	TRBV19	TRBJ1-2	TGTGCCAGTAGTACGATACAGGAGCACCCCGGCTACACCTTC	CASSTIQEHPGYTF
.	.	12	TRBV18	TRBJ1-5	TGTGCCAGCCCCGATGGGGCCCAGCCCCAGCATTTT	CASPDGAQPQHF
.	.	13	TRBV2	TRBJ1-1	TGTGCCAGGGGACTCCCCCAATCCACTGAAGCTTTCTTT	CARGLPQSTEAFF
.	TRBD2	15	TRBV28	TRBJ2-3	TGTGCCAGCAACCGCGGGAGGTCTGGCACAGATACGCAGTATTTT	CASNRGRSGTDTQYF
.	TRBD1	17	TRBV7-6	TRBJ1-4	TGTGCCAGCAGCTTAGGACAGGGGTATGGAACTAATGAAAAACTGTTTTTT	CASSLGQGYGTNEKLFF
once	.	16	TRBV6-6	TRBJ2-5	TGTGCCAGCATCTACCTGGGGGGGGCCCCCCAAGAGACCCAGTACTTC	CASIYLGGAPQETQYF
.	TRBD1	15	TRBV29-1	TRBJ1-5	TGCAGCGTGTTGACAGGGCGTAATAGCAATCAGCCCCAGCATTTT	CSVLTGRNSNQPQHF
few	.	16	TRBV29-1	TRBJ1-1	TGCAGCGTTGGTATCTGGCGGAGAGCACGAAACACTGAAGCTTTCTTT	CSVGIWRRARNTEAFF
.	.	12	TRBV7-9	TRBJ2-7	TGTGCCAGCAGCTTAGCCTACGACGAGCAGTACTTC	CASSLAYDEQYF
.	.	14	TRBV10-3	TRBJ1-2	TGTGCCATCAGTGATTTGGAGAATCTCTATGGCTACACCTTC	CAISDLENLYGYTF